Presented here are 9 T cell receptor beta chains from one specimen sequenced in a study of blood T cell repertoires in COVID-19. This table comes from immunoSEQ multiplex PCR, and its TCRdb copy is limited to in-frame clones, with some not included. This table holds more than 250,000 clones, around 85% found once. Sequenced sample: peripheral blood. These receptors all stem from a man between 50 and 59 years old with active or convalescent COVID-19.

The rearrangement uses TRBV3-1 (or the pseudogene TRBV3-2) and TRBJ1-1; D is ambiguous. The V end was cut by 4 bases, the J end by 3 bases, with 12 bases between. The CDR3 has 14 residues. Germline-derived CDR1 and CDR2 are LGHDT and YNNKEL (reference sequence). CDR3 sequence: CASSPGQFHTEAFF. Here the CDR3 DNA reads TGTGCCAGCAGCCCCGGTCAATTCCACACTGAAGCTTTCTTT.

The V gene is TRBV3-1 (or the pseudogene TRBV3-2), the J gene TRBJ1-5; the D is unclear. CDR1 and CDR2 (germline): LGHDT, YNNKEL (reference sequence). The germline V and J ends were trimmed by 8 bases and 0 bases, with 2 bases remaining between them. CDR3 length equals 11 residues. In DNA form, the CDR3 reads TGTGCCAGCCTTAGCAATCAGCCCCAGCATTTT. It is translated as CASLSNQPQHF.

The chain carries TRBV12-5 and TRBJ2-3; a possible D gene is TRBD2 (5 bases). Germline V CDR1 and CDR2: LGHNT, FRNRAP. V shed 0 bases and J shed 2 bases, with 9 bases lying between them. The CDR3 contains 15 residues. The CDR3 nucleotides read TGTGCTAGTGGTTTGGTAGGACTGAACACAGATACGCAGTATTTT. This translates into CASGLVGLNTDTQYF.

The chain recombines TRBV6-6 with TRBJ1-5; TRBD1 agrees at 11 bases. Germline V gene lookup returns CDR1 MNHNY and CDR2 SVGAGI (reference sequence). With V trimmed by 5 bases and J by 1 base, 10 bases remained unmatched. This CDR3 is 18 amino acids long. The CDR3 region is CASSPGTGGIRSNQPQHF. CDR3 sequence (DNA): TGTGCCAGCAGTCCCGGGACAGGGGGAATTAGAAGCAATCAGCCCCAGCATTTT.

The V and J genes are TRBV11-2 and TRBJ2-3; D is perhaps TRBD2 (5 bases). This CDR3 region has 15 residues. Trimming removed 1 base from V and 5 bases from J, with 13 bases in between. Germline values: CDR1 SGHAT, CDR2 FQNNGV. The CDR3 DNA reads as TGTGCCAGCAGCTTAGCTGGTGGGAGTTTAGATACGCAGTATTTT. Translation gives CASSLAGGSLDTQYF.

This clone has only one observation. CDR3 region: CATRNSAAGYEQYF. In nucleotides, the CDR3 is TGTGCCACCCGAAACAGTGCAGCAGGCTACGAGCAGTACTTC. The J gene is TRBJ2-7, the V gene TRBV6-5; D call uncertain. Trimming pared 10 bases from V and 3 bases from J, leaving 19 bases between. There are 14 residues in the CDR3. Per germline, CDR1 MNHEY and CDR2 SVGAGI.

The rearrangement joins TRBV7-3 to TRBJ2-7; TRBD1 matches at 8 bases. V was clipped by 4 bases and J by 4 bases; unmatched bases: 3. CDR3 length: 13 amino acids. Per the germline V gene, CDR1 is SGHTA and CDR2 is FQGTGA. In DNA form, the CDR3 reads TGTGCCAGCAGCTGGGACAGGACTTACGAGCAGTACTTC. Its translation is CASSWDRTYEQYF.

V and J are TRBV5-5 and TRBJ2-5, with 11 bases lining up with TRBD2. The CDR3 extends over 14 amino acids. V was pared by 4 bases and J by 7 bases, with 6 bases of the junction left unmatched. Germline V gene lookup returns CDR1 SGHKS and CDR2 YYEKEE (reference sequence). The CDR3 DNA reads TGTGCCAGCAGCCAGACTAGCGGGAAAGGGACCCAGTACTTC. Protein: CASSQTSGKGTQYF.

This rearrangement joins TRBV10-3 to TRBJ1-1, with no clear D. Trimming took 0 bases from V and 8 from J, leaving 10 bases between them. This CDR3 spans 13 amino acids. Germline CDR1 and CDR2: ENHRY and SYGVKD. CDR3 protein: CAISESSVSEAFF. The CDR3, as DNA: TGTGCCATCAGTGAGTCCTCAGTGTCGGAAGCTTTCTTT.